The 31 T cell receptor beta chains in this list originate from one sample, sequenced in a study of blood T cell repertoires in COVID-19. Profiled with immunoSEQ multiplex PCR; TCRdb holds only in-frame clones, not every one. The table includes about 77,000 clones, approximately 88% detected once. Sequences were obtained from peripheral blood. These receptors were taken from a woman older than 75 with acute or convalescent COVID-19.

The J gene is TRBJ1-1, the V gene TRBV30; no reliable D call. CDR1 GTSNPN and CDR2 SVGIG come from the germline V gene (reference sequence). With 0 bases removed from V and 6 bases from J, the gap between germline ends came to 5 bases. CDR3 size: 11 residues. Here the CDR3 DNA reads TGTGCCTGGAGTGTACGAGCTGAAGCTTTCTTT. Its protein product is CAWSVRAEAFF.

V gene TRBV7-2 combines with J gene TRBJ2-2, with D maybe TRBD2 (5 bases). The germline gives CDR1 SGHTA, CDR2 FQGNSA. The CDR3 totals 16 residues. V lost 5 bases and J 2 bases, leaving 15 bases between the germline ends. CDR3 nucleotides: TGTGCCAGCAGCCTCCACATCCGGGAAAACACCGGGGAGCTGTTTTTT. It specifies CASSLHIRENTGELFF.

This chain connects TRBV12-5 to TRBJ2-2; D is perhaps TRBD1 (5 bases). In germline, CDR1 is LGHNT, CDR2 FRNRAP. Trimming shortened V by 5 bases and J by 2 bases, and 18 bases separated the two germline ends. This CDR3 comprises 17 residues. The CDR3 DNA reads TGTGCTAGTGGTCTACCTCGACAGTGGACAAACACCGGGGAGCTGTTTTTT. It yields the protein CASGLPRQWTNTGELFF.

The CDR3 region is CASSRASGRNEKLFF. The CDR3 DNA is TGTGCCAGCTCACGCGCCTCGGGTCGTAATGAAAAACTGTTTTTT. V usage is TRBV18 and J usage is TRBJ1-4; D uncertain. CDR3 length: 15 amino acids. V was clipped by 4 bases and J by 4 bases, with 13 bases between them. Germline values: CDR1 KGHSH, CDR2 LQKENI.

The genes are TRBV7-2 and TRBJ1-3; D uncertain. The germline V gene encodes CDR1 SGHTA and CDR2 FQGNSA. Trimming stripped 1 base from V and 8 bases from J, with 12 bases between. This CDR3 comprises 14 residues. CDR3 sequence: CASSLDGGPYTIYF. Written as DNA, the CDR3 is TGTGCCAGCAGCTTAGACGGAGGTCCCTACACCATATATTTT. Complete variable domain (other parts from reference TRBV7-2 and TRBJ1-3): GAGVSQSPSNKVTEKGKDVELRCDPISGHTALYWYRQSLGQGLEFLIYFQGNSAPDKSGLPSDRFSAERTGGSVSTLTIQRTQQEDSAVYLCASSLDGGPYTIYFGEGSWLTVV.

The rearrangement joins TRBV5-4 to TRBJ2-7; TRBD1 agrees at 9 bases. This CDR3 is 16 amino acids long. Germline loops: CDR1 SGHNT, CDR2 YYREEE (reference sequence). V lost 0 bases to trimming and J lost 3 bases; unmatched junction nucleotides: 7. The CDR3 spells CASSLEETGGFYEQYF. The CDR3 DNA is TGTGCCAGCAGCTTGGAGGAGACAGGGGGGTTCTACGAGCAGTACTTC.

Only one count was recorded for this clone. DNA for the CDR3: TGTGCCAGTACTCCCAGGGGCGGCAGGGGGACCGGGGAGCTGTTTTTT. Amino acid sequence: CASTPRGGRGTGELFF. The chain is built from TRBV19 and TRBJ2-2; 7 bases map to TRBD1. V lost 7 bases, J lost 5 bases, and 13 bases stayed unmatched. The CDR3 sequence is 16 residues long. Per the germline V gene, CDR1 is LNHDA and CDR2 is SQIVND (reference sequence).

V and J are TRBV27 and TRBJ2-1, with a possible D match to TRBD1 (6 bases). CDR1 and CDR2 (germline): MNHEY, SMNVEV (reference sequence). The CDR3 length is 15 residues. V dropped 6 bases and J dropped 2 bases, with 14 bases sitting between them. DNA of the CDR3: TGTGCCAGCAGAAAGGACAGAGAGGCCTACAATGAGCAGTTCTTC. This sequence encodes CASRKDREAYNEQFF.

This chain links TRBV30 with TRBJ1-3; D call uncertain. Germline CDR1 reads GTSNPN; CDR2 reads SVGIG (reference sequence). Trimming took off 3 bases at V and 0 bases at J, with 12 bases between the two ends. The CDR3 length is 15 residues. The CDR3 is CAWRGDGFSGNTIYF. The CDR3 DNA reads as TGTGCCTGGAGAGGAGACGGTTTCTCTGGAAACACCATATATTTT.

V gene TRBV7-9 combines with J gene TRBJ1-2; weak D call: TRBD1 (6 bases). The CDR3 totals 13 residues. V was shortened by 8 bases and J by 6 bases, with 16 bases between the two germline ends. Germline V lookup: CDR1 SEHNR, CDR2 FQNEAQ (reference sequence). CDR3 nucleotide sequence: TGTGCCAGCCGCACAGGGATTCGGGATGGCTACACCTTC. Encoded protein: CASRTGIRDGYTF.

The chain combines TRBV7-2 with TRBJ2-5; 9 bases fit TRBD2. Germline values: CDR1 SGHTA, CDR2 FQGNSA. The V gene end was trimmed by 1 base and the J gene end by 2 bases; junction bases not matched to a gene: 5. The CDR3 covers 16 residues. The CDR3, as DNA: TGTGCCAGCAGCTTAGTGGGTCTAGCGGGGCAAGAGACCCAGTACTTC. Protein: CASSLVGLAGQETQYF.

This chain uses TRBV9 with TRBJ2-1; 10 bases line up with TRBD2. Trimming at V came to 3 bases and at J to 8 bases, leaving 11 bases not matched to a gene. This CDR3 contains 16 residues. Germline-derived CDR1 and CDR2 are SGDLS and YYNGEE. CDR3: CASSEAPSGSRYEQFF. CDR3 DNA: TGTGCCAGCAGCGAAGCGCCTAGCGGGAGTCGGTATGAGCAGTTCTTC.

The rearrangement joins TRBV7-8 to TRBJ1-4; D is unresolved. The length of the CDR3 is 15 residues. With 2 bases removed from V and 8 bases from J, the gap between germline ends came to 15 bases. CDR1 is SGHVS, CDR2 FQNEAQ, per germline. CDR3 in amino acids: CASSLLERPKEKLFF. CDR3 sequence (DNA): TGTGCCAGCAGCTTATTAGAGAGGCCCAAGGAAAAACTGTTTTTT.

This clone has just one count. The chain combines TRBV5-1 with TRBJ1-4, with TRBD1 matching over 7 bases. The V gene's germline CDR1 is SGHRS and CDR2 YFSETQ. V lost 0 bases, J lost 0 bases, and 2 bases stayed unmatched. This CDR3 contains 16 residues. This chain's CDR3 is CASSLGQGPTNEKLFF. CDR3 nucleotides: TGCGCCAGCAGCTTGGGACAGGGCCCAACTAATGAAAAACTGTTTTTT.

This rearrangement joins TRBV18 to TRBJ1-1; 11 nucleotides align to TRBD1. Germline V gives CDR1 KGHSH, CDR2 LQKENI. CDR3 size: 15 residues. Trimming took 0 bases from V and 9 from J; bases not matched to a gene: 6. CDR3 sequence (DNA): TGTGCCAGCTCACCACCGGTCGGGACAGGGGGGAAAGCTTTCTTT. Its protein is CASSPPVGTGGKAFF.

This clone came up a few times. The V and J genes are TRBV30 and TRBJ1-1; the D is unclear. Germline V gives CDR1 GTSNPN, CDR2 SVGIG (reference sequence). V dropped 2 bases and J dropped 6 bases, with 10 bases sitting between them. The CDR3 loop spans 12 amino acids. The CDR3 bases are TGTGCCTGGAGTAACAGTGGTCCTGAAGCTTTCTTT. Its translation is CAWSNSGPEAFF. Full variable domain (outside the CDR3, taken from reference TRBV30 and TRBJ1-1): SQTIHQWPATLVQPVGSPLSLECTVEGTSNPNLYWYRQAAGRGLQLLFYSVGIGQISSEVPQNLSASRPQDRQFILSSKKLLLSDSGFYLCAWSNSGPEAFFGQGTRLTVV.

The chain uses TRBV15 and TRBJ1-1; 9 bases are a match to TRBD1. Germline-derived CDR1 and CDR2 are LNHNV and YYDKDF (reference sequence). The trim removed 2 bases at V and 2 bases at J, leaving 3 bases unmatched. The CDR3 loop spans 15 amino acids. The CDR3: CATSRTGQGNTEAFF. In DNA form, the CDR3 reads TGTGCCACCAGCAGAACGGGACAGGGAAACACTGAAGCTTTCTTT.

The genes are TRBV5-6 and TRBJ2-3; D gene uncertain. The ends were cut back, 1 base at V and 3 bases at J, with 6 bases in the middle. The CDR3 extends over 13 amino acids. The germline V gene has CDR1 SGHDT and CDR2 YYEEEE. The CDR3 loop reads CASSLRLTDTQYF. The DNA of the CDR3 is TGTGCCAGCAGCTTGCGTCTAACAGATACGCAGTATTTT.

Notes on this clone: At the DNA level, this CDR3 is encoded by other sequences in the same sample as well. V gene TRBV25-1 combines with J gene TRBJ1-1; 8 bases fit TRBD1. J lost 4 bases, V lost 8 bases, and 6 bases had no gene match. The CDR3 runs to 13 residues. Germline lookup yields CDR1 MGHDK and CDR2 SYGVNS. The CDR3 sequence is CASSGQGSTEAFF. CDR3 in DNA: TGTGCCAGCTCCGGACAGGGTAGCACTGAAGCTTTCTTT.

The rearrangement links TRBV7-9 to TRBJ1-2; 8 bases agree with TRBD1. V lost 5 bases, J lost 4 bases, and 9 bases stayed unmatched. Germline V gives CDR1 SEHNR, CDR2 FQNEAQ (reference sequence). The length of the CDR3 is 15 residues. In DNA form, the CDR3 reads TGTGCCAGCAGCCCCTCCGGACAGGGTCGCTATGGCTACACCTTC. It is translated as CASSPSGQGRYGYTF.

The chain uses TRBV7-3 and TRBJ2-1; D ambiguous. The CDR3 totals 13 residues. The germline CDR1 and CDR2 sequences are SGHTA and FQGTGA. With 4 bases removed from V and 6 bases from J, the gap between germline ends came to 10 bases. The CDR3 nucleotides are TGTGCCAGCAGCTCTAGTGTCGGCAATGAGCAGTTCTTC. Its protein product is CASSSSVGNEQFF.

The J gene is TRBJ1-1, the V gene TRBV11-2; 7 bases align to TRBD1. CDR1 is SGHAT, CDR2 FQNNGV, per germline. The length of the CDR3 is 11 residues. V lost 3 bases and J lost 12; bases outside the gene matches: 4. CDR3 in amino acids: CASSFRQGTFF. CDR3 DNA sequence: TGTGCCAGCAGCTTTAGACAGGGTACTTTCTTT.

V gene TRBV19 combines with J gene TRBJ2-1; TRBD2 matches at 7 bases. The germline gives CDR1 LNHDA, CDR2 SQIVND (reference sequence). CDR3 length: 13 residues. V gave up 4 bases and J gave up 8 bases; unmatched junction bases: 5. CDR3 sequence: CASSNLGGDEQFF. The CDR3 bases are TGTGCCAGTAGTAATTTGGGGGGGGATGAGCAGTTCTTC.

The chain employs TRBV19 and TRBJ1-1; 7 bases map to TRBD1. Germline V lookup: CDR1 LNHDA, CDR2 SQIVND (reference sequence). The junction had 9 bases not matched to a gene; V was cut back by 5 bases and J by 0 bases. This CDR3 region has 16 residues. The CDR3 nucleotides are TGTGCCAGTAGTTTACTCCCCGGGACAGTGAACACTGAAGCTTTCTTT. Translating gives CASSLLPGTVNTEAFF.

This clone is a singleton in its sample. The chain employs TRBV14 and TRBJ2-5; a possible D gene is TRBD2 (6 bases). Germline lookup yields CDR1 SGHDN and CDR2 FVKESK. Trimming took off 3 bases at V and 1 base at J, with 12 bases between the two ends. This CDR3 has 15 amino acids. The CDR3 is CASSQFSGLQETQYF. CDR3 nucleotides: TGTGCCAGCAGCCAGTTCTCGGGACTCCAAGAGACCCAGTACTTC.

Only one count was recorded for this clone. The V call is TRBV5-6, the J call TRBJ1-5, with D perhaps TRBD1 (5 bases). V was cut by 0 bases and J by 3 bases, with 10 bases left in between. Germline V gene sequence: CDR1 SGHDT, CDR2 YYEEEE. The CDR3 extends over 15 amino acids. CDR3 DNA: TGTGCCAGCAGCTTGGCCGGGGGGTACAATCAGCCCCAGCATTTT. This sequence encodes CASSLAGGYNQPQHF.

The CDR3 region has the DNA TGCGCCAGCAGACCCGACAGTAACTATGGCTACACCTTC. Amino acids: CASRPDSNYGYTF. The chain combines TRBV5-1 with TRBJ1-2; D is perhaps TRBD1 (5 bases). The CDR3 covers 13 residues. The germline gives CDR1 SGHRS, CDR2 YFSETQ. V was shortened by 5 bases and J by 1 base, with 9 bases between the two germline ends.

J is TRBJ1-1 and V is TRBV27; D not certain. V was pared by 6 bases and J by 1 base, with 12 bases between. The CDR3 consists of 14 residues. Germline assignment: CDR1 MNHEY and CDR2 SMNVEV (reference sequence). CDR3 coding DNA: TGTGCCAGCAGATCACAGCCTTGGAACACTGAAGCTTTCTTT. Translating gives CASRSQPWNTEAFF.

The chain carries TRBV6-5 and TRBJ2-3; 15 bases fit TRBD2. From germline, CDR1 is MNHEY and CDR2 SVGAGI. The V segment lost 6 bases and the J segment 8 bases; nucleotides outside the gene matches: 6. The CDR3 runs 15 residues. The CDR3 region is CASRAGTSGRSTQYF. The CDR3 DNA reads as TGTGCCAGCAGGGCCGGGACTAGCGGGAGGTCTACGCAGTATTTT.

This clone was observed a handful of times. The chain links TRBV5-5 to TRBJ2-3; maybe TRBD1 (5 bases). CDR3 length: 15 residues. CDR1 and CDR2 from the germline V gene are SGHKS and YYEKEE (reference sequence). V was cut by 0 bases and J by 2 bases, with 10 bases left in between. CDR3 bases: TGTGCCAGCAGCTTGGCCACAGGAGTCACAGATACGCAGTATTTT. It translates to CASSLATGVTDTQYF.

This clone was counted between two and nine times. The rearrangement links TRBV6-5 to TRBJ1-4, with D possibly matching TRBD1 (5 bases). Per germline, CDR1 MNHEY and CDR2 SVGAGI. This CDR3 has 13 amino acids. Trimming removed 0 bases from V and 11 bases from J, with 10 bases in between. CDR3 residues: CASSYSTGGKLFF. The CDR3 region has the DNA TGTGCCAGCAGTTACTCGACTGGGGGGAAACTGTTTTTT.